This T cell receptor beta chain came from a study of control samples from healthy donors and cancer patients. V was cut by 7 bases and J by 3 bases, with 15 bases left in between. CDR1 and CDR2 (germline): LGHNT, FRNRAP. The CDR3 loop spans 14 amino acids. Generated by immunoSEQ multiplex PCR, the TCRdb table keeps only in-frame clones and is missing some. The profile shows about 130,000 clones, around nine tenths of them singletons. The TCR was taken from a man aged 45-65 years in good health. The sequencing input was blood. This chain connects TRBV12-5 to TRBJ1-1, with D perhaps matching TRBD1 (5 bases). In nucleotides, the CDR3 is TGTGCTAGTGTTCACGGCGGGGGGGACACTGAAGCTTTCTTT. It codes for CASVHGGGDTEAFF.